Sequencing of this T cell receptor beta chain was carried out in a study of blood T cell repertoires in COVID-19. Study information: T cells, B-cell-depleted T cells, or PBMCs provided the cDNA or gDNA that served as material.

Produced via immunoSEQ multiplex PCR; TCRdb's table is partial and in-frame only. This table has about 180,000 clones, 80% to 90% appearing once. The CDR3 is made up of 15 amino acids. In germline, CDR1 is SGHTA, CDR2 FQGNSA. The V gene lost 1 base and the J gene lost 8 bases, with 12 bases spanning the gap. This clone has only one observation. The chain recombines TRBV7-2 with TRBJ1-6, with D hard to call. Material for sequencing was peripheral blood. The sequence was collected from a human donor with active or convalescent COVID-19. The donor label of this sample is uncertain. This chain's CDR3 is CASSLVPQFDSPLHF. CDR3 coding DNA: TGTGCCAGCAGCTTAGTCCCACAGTTTGATTCACCCCTCCACTTT.